This TCR beta chain was identified during a study of blood T cell repertoires in COVID-19. The wider study: PBMCs, B-cell-depleted T cells, or T cells provided the cDNA or gDNA that made up the material.

Produced via immunoSEQ multiplex PCR; TCRdb's table is partial and in-frame only. The sample has approximately 150,000 clones, over 75% seen once. This TCR was recovered from a young man with COVID-19, enrolled during active disease. The sample consisted of peripheral blood.

CDR3 DNA sequence: TGTGCCAGCAGCGAGTCCCCGACTATAGGAGCCACAGATACGCAGTATTTT. Protein product: CASSESPTIGATDTQYF. The gene calls are TRBV25-1 and TRBJ2-3; a weak D match, TRBD2 (5 bases). V lost 6 bases and J 2 bases, leaving 21 bases between the germline ends. CDR3 length: 17 amino acids. Germline-derived CDR1 and CDR2 are MGHDK and SYGVNS. Using reference TRBV25-1 and TRBJ2-3 for the parts outside the CDR3, the full variable domain is EADIYQTPRYLVIGTGKKITLECSQTMGHDKMYWYQQDPGMELHLIHYSYGVNSTEKGDLSSESTVSRIRTEHFPLTLESARPSHTSQYLCASSESPTIGATDTQYFGPGTRLTVL.